This TCR beta chain stems from a study of regulatory T cells in long-lasting Graves disease. Researchers made TCR beta libraries by using iRepertoire HTBI primers and running Arm-PCR on CDR3 regions. Each CDR3 protein gets one entry after TCRdb re-called the multiplex PCR reads with MiXCR. The sample lists fewer than 550,000 distinct CDR3 sequences; 15% to 20% were seen once. Trimming removed 6 bases at V and 1 base at J, with 7 bases between. This CDR3 has 13 amino acids. Time point here: newly diagnosed GD, antithyroid drugs for less than 3 months. PBMCs provided the RNA from which the TCR library was made. This clonotype has a handful of counts. These data were also reused for a study on T cells in Graves' hyperthyroidism and ophthalmopathy.

The material was peripheral blood mononuclear cells (PBMCs), obtained at new diagnosis, from a patient treated with antithyroid drugs. The chain has TRBV12-3 or TRBV12-4 and TRBJ1-3; D unresolved. The clonotype was recovered from a woman aged 40-60 years with Graves disease. DNA of the CDR3: TGTGCCAGCAGGATTAGATCTGGAAACACCATATATTTT. Protein sequence: CASRIRSGNTIYF.